This record looks at one T cell receptor beta chain sequence and its context. What this receptor recognizes is not known. The sample holds no much larger clone one base away, and base qualities are not on file. Library construction relied on the immunoSEQ multiplex PCR assay. Adaptive Biotechnologies performed the TCRbeta CDR3 sequencing at survey depth and reported CDR3 sequences, V/J genes, productive frequency and template counts. TCR beta CDR3 regions were amplified from genomic DNA rather than RNA. On the authors' methods: Jensen-Shannon divergence was used to quantify pairwise repertoire overlap between tissues, with a value of 1 indicating complete divergence and a value of 0 indicating identical repertoires. Based on pairwise JSD values, tissues were grouped by single-linkage agglomerative hierarchical clustering, and the results were shown as dendrograms. GLIPH2 was run on all patient samples with simulation_depth 1000, kmer_min_depth 3 and cdr3_length_cutoff 8, and groups with more than two unique CDR3s were retained. A standardized tissue-overlap score was generated by extrapolating Jaccard GLIPH-group overlap across patients to a standard repertoire size of 1000 clones. Associations of diversity with clinical or experimental variables used linear mixed-effect models with tissue fixed effects and individual random effects. TCRdb carries this immuneACCESS record with in-frame sequences only. Its versions omit some clonotypes, under half of them owing to an unresolved V gene in the studies checked, with the rest unexplained. The V and J calls and clone size are taken from that table; D and trimming were inferred from the DNA. In this sample the table shows about 1,100 clones, 65% of which occur a single time. Jointly, the top ten make up roughly 14% of the sample.

Cut back by 2 bases and 4 bases, the V and J ends lie 11 bases apart. The CDR3 goes from the cysteine to the phenylalanine over 15 residues. Solely the CDR3 DNA is kept, with 45 bases framed from the first base. CDR1 and CDR2, looked up from the germline V gene, are KGHSH and LQKENI. Read against the paper, the sample's time point label means: human tissue collected at research (rapid) autopsy. Over an approximately three-year period, about seven adult allo-HCT recipients who had steroid-refractory GVHD were prospectively enrolled in a research-autopsy study. Gastrointestinal GVHD was present in all GVHD patients, each of whom received several lines of GVHD-directed therapy, and about 5 of these patients also had skin involvement. After a median post-mortem interval of nearly ten hours, autopsy tissues were collected, including GI sites from esophagus to rectum, liver, skin, and lymphoid organs such as spleen. Each autopsy specimen was bisected, with one portion flash-frozen in liquid nitrogen and the remainder formalin-fixed, and the outer muscle layers of GI specimens were removed. To extract genomic DNA from frozen tissues, either the Mag-Bind Blood & Tissue DNA HDQ 96 Kit on a Chemagic 360 or the DNeasy Blood & Tissue Kit was used. Extracted DNA was further purified with the Genomic DNA Clean & Concentrator-25 kit because of concern about red blood cell contamination.

This entry belongs to a study of tissue T cells after allogeneic stem cell transplantation (dated by TCRdb to 2021 to 2024). About the full investigation: All GVHD patients received grafts from donors, four unmodified and three CD34-selected to deplete T cells. If a tissue had multiple samples, a pathologist reviewed H&E sections so that samples with histologically apparent lymphocytes got priority for sequencing. The study profiled TCR beta repertoires in many tissues obtained from research autopsies of patients with and without GVHD, and also in mouse models of GVHD. The human part of the study was a prospective observational study with no blinding and no randomization.

The full study reports these points: In both patients and mice, T cells from blood and spleen picked up only a limited part of the TCR repertoire that was detected in tissues. Within patients, how anatomically similar tissues were was a major factor shaping TCR repertoire composition, regardless of disease or transplant status. Which tissue TCRs were alloreactive or antigen-specific was not determined in the study, and some clones might have been persisting host cells. Only a few T cell clones appeared in more than one patient, yet motif-based clustering showed tissue-specific repertoire signatures that were shared between patients. A small and clinically heterogeneous patient cohort was studied, and sampling depth was acknowledged as a limitation.

This chain joins TRBV18 to TRBJ2-2; the D region possibly corresponds to TRBD1 (6 bases align). Specimen: stomach tissue, collected at autopsy. The TCR comes from a male patient older than 55 with steroid-refractory graft-versus-host disease after an allogeneic stem cell transplant. The graft donor may be the source of some T cells after a transplant. The nucleotides read TGTGCCAGCTCACCAAGGGACACTTCCACCGGGGAGCTGTTTTTT. It codes for CASSPRDTSTGELFF. The CDR3 plus the reference TRBV18 and TRBJ2-2 genes for the other parts give the full variable domain: NAGVMQNPRHLVRRRGQEARLRCSPMKGHSHVYWYRQLPEEGLKFMVYLQKENIIDESGMPKERFSAEFPKEGPSILRIQQVVRGDSAAYFCASSPRDTSTGELFFGEGSRLTVL.